These 27 T cell receptor beta chains were sequenced from one sample in a study of T cells in Graves' hyperthyroidism and ophthalmopathy. Authors of the study amplified TCR beta CDR3 regions from RNA transcripts. The TCR CDR3 first-round RT-PCR relied on the HTBI primer set. TCRdb recomputed calls from the multiplex PCR reads with MiXCR, one row per CDR3 protein. Of roughly 520,000 distinct CDR3 sequences listed, less than 25% are singletons. The sample was blood. The receptors come from a woman aged 25 to 39 with Graves' ophthalmopathy.

The sample holds many counts of this clonotype. The chain carries TRBV20-1 and TRBJ2-5, with TRBD2 matching 8 bases. This CDR3 region has 15 residues. The V and J ends lost 0 bases and 2 bases, in that order; junction bases with no gene match: 5. Germline lookup yields CDR1 DFQATT and CDR2 SNEGSKA (reference sequence). CDR3 nucleotides: TGCAGTGCTAGAGATTCCGGGACTAGTCAAGAGACCCAGTACTTC. The encoded protein is CSARDSGTSQETQYF.

This clonotype appeared many times. This sequence joins TRBV19 and TRBJ1-1; a possible D gene is TRBD1 (5 bases). Germline CDR1 and CDR2: LNHDA and SQIVND (reference sequence). The CDR3 consists of 13 residues. V was trimmed by 1 base and J by 8 bases, leaving 11 bases between them. CDR3 coding DNA: TGTGCCAGTAGTATAGCGGGGGGTCGCGAAGCTTTCTTT. Residues: CASSIAGGREAFF.

This clonotype has at least ten counts. This sequence joins TRBV6-1 and TRBJ1-1; D not certain. Germline CDR1 reads MNHNS; CDR2 reads SASEGT. There are 12 residues in the CDR3. With 7 bases removed from V and 1 base from J, the gap between germline ends came to 7 bases. The CDR3 loop is CASIQPNTEAFF. The CDR3, as DNA: TGTGCCAGCATCCAACCGAACACTGAAGCTTTCTTT.

Many counts were recorded for this clonotype. This sequence joins TRBV28 and TRBJ1-2, with unresolved D. Trimming shortened V by 6 bases and J by 2 bases, and 10 bases separated the two germline ends. The V gene's germline CDR1 is MDHEN and CDR2 SYDVKM. The CDR3 spans 13 residues. DNA of the CDR3: TGTGCCAGCAGGCTGGACTTAAACTATGGCTACACCTTC. Translating it yields CASRLDLNYGYTF.

This clonotype was found many times. The V call is TRBV7-2, the J call TRBJ2-7; 12 nucleotides match TRBD2. Germline assignment: CDR1 SGHTA and CDR2 FQGNSA. This CDR3 is 16 amino acids long. J was trimmed by 6 bases and V by 1 base; bases with no gene match: 7. The chain's CDR3 is CASSLVASGGAFEQYF. For the CDR3, the DNA is TGTGCCAGCAGCTTAGTTGCTAGCGGGGGGGCTTTCGAGCAGTACTTC.

This clonotype was observed at least ten times. The chain employs TRBV6-2 or TRBV6-3 and TRBJ1-5, with no clear D. Looked up from germline, CDR1 is MNHEY and CDR2 is SVGEGT. CDR3 size: 14 residues. V was cut by 2 bases and J by 9 bases, with 14 bases left in between. CDR3 DNA: TGTGCCAGCAGTTACGTCGGTCGCTTAGTGCCCCAGCATTTT. Translation: CASSYVGRLVPQHF.

This clonotype has more than one count but fewer than ten. The genes are TRBV11-1 and TRBJ2-7, with 9 positions matching TRBD1. The CDR3 is made up of 15 amino acids. Germline V gene sequence: CDR1 SGHAT, CDR2 FQDESV (reference sequence). V gave up 2 bases and J gave up 2 bases; unmatched junction bases: 4. The CDR3 is CASSLSWDRAYEQYF. CDR3 nucleotides: TGTGCCAGCAGCTTATCGTGGGACAGGGCCTACGAGCAGTACTTC. The whole variable domain, filled in from reference TRBV11-1 and TRBJ2-7, reads EAEVAQSPRYKITEKSQAVAFWCDPISGHATLYWYRQILGQGPELLVQFQDESVVDDSQLPKDRFSAERLKGVDSTLKIQPAELGDSAMYLCASSLSWDRAYEQYFGPGTRLTVT.

Many counts were recorded for this clonotype. This chain connects TRBV6-1 to TRBJ1-5; the match to TRBD1 covers 10 bases. The germline V gene has CDR1 MNHNS and CDR2 SASEGT. The CDR3 loop spans 14 amino acids. V was pared by 6 bases and J by 5 bases, with 4 bases of the junction left unmatched. The CDR3 protein is CASRPGTGDQPQHF. The CDR3 DNA follows: TGTGCCAGCAGGCCCGGGACAGGGGATCAGCCCCAGCATTTT.

This sequence joins TRBV7-2 and TRBJ1-1, with D possibly TRBD1 on 6 matching bases. The V gene lost 2 bases and the J gene lost 6 bases, with 10 bases spanning the gap. The V gene's germline CDR1 is SGHTA and CDR2 FQGNSA. The CDR3 length is 13 residues. The CDR3 reads CASSLSTGPEAFF. CDR3 nucleotides: TGTGCCAGCAGCTTATCTACAGGGCCTGAAGCTTTCTTT.

This clonotype was seen more than once but under ten times. A junction end diverges from the germline sequence, so it may reflect a read error. The chain joins TRBV2 to TRBJ2-4; TRBD1 matches at 10 bases. This CDR3 comprises 13 residues. CDR1 SNHLY and CDR2 FYNNEI come from the germline V gene. The CDR3 spells CASSEGQGNIKYF. The CDR3 DNA is TGTGCCAGCAGTGAGGGACAGGGGAACATTAAGTACTTC.

The chain joins TRBV6-1 to TRBJ1-5; D uncertain. The V end was cut by 6 bases, the J end by 3 bases, with 15 bases between. The CDR3 is 15 amino acids. Per the germline V gene, CDR1 is MNHNS and CDR2 is SASEGT. The CDR3 loop reads CASSLRGRSNQPQHF. The CDR3 DNA reads TGTGCCAGCAGCCTCCGCGGCAGGTCCAATCAGCCCCAGCATTTT.

This clonotype has at least ten counts. The V call is TRBV18, the J call TRBJ1-2; D gene uncertain. V lost 4 bases to trimming and J lost 3 bases, with 18 bases between them. Germline V gives CDR1 KGHSH, CDR2 LQKENI. The CDR3 extends over 16 amino acids. CDR3 nucleotides: TGTGCCAGCTCACTTACACGGGGAGGAGGGCACTATGGCTACACCTTC. Translated, it gives CASSLTRGGGHYGYTF.

This chain joins TRBV7-3 and TRBJ1-5, with a tentative D call TRBD1 (6 bases). Trimming removed 5 bases at V and 2 bases at J, with 13 bases between. Germline CDR1 is SGHTA and CDR2 is FQGTGA. The CDR3 consists of 15 residues. CDR3: CASSEQGGGNQPQHF. In nucleotides, the CDR3 is TGTGCCAGCAGCGAACAGGGCGGCGGCAATCAGCCCCAGCATTTT.

There are a few counts of this clonotype. The J gene is TRBJ2-7, the V gene TRBV27; TRBD2 agrees at 13 bases. Germline loops: CDR1 MNHEY, CDR2 SMNVEV (reference sequence). This CDR3 has 19 amino acids. J gave up 5 bases and V 6 bases, and 19 bases lay outside the gene matches. CDR3 region: CASRYGTSGIHGRANEQYF. CDR3 sequence (DNA): TGTGCCAGCAGATACGGGACTAGCGGGATCCATGGCCGGGCCAACGAGCAGTACTTC.

This clonotype was detected a few times. A much larger clonotype is one base distant, so this may be a read error. The V and J genes are TRBV7-6 and TRBJ2-7; D could derive from TRBD1 or TRBD2 (5 bases each). Germline values: CDR1 SGHVS, CDR2 FNYEAQ. This CDR3 region has 14 residues. Trimming left V 1 base short and J 8 bases short, with 15 bases between. The CDR3 DNA reads TGTGCCAGCAGCTTAGTTTTCGGACGGGGCAAGCAGTACTTC. This translates into CASSLVFGRGKQYF.

This clonotype was counted ten times or more. The chain links TRBV9 to TRBJ1-1; perhaps TRBD1 as D (6 bases). The germline CDR1 and CDR2 sequences are SGDLS and YYNGEE. V lost 0 bases and J lost 5, with 11 bases in between. This CDR3 region has 14 residues. CDR3 sequence: CASSVVGGETEAFF. The CDR3 nucleotides read TGTGCCAGCAGCGTAGTAGGGGGGGAGACTGAAGCTTTCTTT.

This clonotype was seen repeatedly, ten times or more. This chain connects TRBV7-2 to TRBJ2-2; 13 positions match TRBD2. J was trimmed by 8 bases and V by 3 bases; bases with no gene match: 0. The CDR3 contains 14 residues. Germline V lookup: CDR1 SGHTA, CDR2 FQGNSA. Written as DNA, the CDR3 is TGTGCCAGCAGCTTGACTAGCGGGAGGGGGGAGCTGTTTTTT. Its protein is CASSLTSGRGELFF.

In its sample, this clonotype was seen many times. The chain joins TRBV16 to TRBJ1-1, with D unresolved. V was pared by 5 bases and J by 3 bases, with 13 bases between. This CDR3 contains 14 residues. The germline V gene has CDR1 KGHSY and CDR2 FQNENV. This chain's CDR3 is CASSKPGGYTEAFF. The CDR3 bases are TGTGCCAGCAGCAAACCTGGCGGATACACTGAAGCTTTCTTT.

This clonotype appeared many times. V is TRBV6-2 or TRBV6-3 and J is TRBJ2-2; 9 nucleotides line up with TRBD1. The germline CDR1 and CDR2 sequences are MNHEY and SVGEGT. Losses at the gene ends were 6 bases for V and 6 bases for J; bases not matched to a gene: 14. The CDR3 loop spans 17 amino acids. CDR3 amino acids: CASRYITGQGNPGELFF. The CDR3 region has the DNA TGTGCCAGCAGATACATCACGGGACAGGGTAATCCCGGGGAGCTGTTTTTT.

This clonotype was seen ten or more times. This chain joins TRBV2 and TRBJ2-5; D may be TRBD1 or TRBD2 (6 bases each). This CDR3 is built from 14 residues. Trimming shortened V by 6 bases and J by 4 bases, and 15 bases separated the two germline ends. Germline CDR1 SNHLY, CDR2 FYNNEI. CDR3 residues: CASRPSGAAETQYF. CDR3 DNA: TGTGCCAGCAGACCGTCGGGGGCTGCAGAGACCCAGTACTTC.

This clonotype was found many times. This sequence joins TRBV20-1 and TRBJ1-2, with 9 bases identical to TRBD1. This CDR3 region has 14 residues. The V gene end was trimmed by 2 bases and the J gene end by 2 bases; junction bases not matched to a gene: 3. The V gene's germline CDR1 is DFQATT and CDR2 SNEGSKA (reference sequence). Written as DNA, the CDR3 is TGCAGTGCTAGACACGGGACAGGGAACTATGGCTACACCTTC. Translation: CSARHGTGNYGYTF.

This clonotype was seen many times. V gene TRBV6-5 combines with J gene TRBJ2-7, with no clear D. Germline V gene lookup returns CDR1 MNHEY and CDR2 SVGAGI. There are 16 residues in the CDR3. V was trimmed by 0 bases and J by 0 bases, leaving 12 bases between them. CDR3 loop: CASSYSNQYPSYEQYF. The CDR3 region has the DNA TGTGCCAGCAGTTACTCGAACCAGTACCCCTCCTACGAGCAGTACTTC.

This clonotype has a count of ten or more. This rearrangement joins TRBV2 to TRBJ2-5; D is ambiguous. Germline V lookup: CDR1 SNHLY, CDR2 FYNNEI. This CDR3 contains 11 residues. Between the trimmed V and J ends, which lost 6 bases and 5 bases, there was a span of 7 bases. As DNA, the CDR3 is TGTGCCAGCAGGGCCGTGGAGACCCAGTACTTC. It encodes CASRAVETQYF.

This clonotype was counted only a few times. V gene TRBV12-3 or TRBV12-4 combines with J gene TRBJ1-2; D is uncertain. The CDR3 runs 14 residues. The V and J ends lost 3 bases and 8 bases respectively, with 16 bases between them. The CDR3 sequence is CASSLADGPWGYTF. DNA of the CDR3: TGTGCCAGCAGTTTGGCCGACGGTCCTTGGGGCTACACCTTC.

This clonotype was observed many times. The chain uses TRBV7-8 and TRBJ1-2, with no clear D. The CDR3 is 15 amino acids. Germline V gene data show CDR1 as SGHVS and CDR2 as FQNEAQ. The germline V and J ends were trimmed by 1 base and 4 bases, with 13 bases remaining between them. CDR3: CASSLGRGDFYGYTF. CDR3 DNA: TGTGCCAGCAGCTTAGGGCGGGGAGACTTCTATGGCTACACCTTC. Complete variable domain (other parts from reference TRBV7-8 and TRBJ1-2): GAGVSQSPRYKVAKRGQDVALRCDPISGHVSLFWYQQALGQGPEFLTYFQNEAQLDKSGLPSDRFFAERPEGSVSTLKIQRTQQEDSAVYLCASSLGRGDFYGYTFGSGTRLTVV.

Ten or more counts support this clonotype. The CDR3 sequence: CSYVSGTGFGGYTF. The CDR3 DNA is TGCAGTTACGTATCCGGGACAGGGTTTGGGGGCTACACCTTC. This chain uses TRBV20-1 with TRBJ1-2; 9 bases map to TRBD1. This CDR3 spans 14 amino acids. From germline, CDR1 is DFQATT and CDR2 SNEGSKA (reference sequence). V shed 8 bases and J 8 bases; nucleotides not matched to a gene: 15.

This clonotype was counted only a few times. This chain connects TRBV27 to TRBJ2-2, with D tentatively TRBD1 (5 bases). Germline-derived CDR1 and CDR2 are MNHEY and SMNVEV (reference sequence). The length of the CDR3 is 14 residues. V was clipped by 3 bases and J by 8 bases, with 13 bases between them. The CDR3 sequence is CASSFRQGGGELFF. For the CDR3, the DNA is TGTGCCAGCAGTTTTCGGCAGGGTGGAGGGGAGCTGTTTTTT.